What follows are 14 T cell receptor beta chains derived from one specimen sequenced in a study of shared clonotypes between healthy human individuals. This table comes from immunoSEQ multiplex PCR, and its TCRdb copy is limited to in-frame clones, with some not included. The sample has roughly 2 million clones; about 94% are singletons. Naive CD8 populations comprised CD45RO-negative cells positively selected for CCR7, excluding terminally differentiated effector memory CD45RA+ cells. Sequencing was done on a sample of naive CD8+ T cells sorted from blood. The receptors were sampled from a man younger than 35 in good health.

The DNA of the CDR3 is TGTGCCAGCAGCGCGGGACAGGGCACTGAAGCTTTCTTT. It codes for CASSAGQGTEAFF. This chain joins TRBV6-1 and TRBJ1-1, with TRBD1 matching over 9 bases. This CDR3 region has 13 residues. The V gene's germline CDR1 is MNHNS and CDR2 SASEGT. The V gene end was trimmed by 6 bases and the J gene end by 4 bases; junction bases not matched to a gene: 3.

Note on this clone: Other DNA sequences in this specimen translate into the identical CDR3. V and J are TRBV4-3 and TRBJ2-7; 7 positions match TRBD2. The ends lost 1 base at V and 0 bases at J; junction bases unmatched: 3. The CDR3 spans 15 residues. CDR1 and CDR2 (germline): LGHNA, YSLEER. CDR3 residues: CASSQVRGSSYEQYF. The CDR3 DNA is TGCGCCAGCAGCCAAGTCCGCGGGAGCTCCTACGAGCAGTACTTC.

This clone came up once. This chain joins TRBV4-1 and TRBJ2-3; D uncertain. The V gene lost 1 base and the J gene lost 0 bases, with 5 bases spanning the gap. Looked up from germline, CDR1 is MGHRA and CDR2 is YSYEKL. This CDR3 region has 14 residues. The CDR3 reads CASSQVESTDTQYF. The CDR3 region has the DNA TGCGCCAGCAGCCAAGTTGAGAGCACAGATACGCAGTATTTT.

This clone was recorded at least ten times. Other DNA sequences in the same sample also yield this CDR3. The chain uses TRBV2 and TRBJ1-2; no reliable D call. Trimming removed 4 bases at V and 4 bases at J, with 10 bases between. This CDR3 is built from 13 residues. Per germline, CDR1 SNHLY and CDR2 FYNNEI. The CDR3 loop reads CASSVGESYGYTF. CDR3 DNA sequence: TGTGCCAGCAGTGTCGGGGAGAGCTATGGCTACACCTTC. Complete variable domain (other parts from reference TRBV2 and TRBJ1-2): EPEVTQTPSHQVTQMGQEVILRCVPISNHLYFYWYRQILGQKVEFLVSFYNNEISEKSEIFDDQFSVERPDGSNFTLKIRSTKLEDSAMYFCASSVGESYGYTFGSGTRLTVV.

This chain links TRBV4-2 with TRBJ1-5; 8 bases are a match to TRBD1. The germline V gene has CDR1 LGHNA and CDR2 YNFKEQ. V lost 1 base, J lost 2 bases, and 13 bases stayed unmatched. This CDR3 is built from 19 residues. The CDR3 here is CASSQVTTGEWGGNQPQHF. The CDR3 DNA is TGTGCCAGCAGCCAAGTTACGACAGGGGAATGGGGCGGCAATCAGCCCCAGCATTTT.

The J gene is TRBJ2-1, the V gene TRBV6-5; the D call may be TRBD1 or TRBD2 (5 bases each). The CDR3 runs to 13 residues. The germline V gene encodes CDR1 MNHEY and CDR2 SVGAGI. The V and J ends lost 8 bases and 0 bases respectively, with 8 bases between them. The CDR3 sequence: CASHGTSYNEQFF. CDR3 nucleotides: TGTGCCAGCCATGGGACCTCCTACAATGAGCAGTTCTTC.

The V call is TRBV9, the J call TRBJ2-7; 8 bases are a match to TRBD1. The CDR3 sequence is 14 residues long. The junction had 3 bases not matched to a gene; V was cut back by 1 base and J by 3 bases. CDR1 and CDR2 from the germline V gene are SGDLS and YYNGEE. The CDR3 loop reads CASSVQDRGYEQYF. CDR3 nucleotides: TGTGCCAGCAGCGTACAAGACAGGGGCTACGAGCAGTACTTC. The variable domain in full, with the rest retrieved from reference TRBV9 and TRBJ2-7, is DSGVTQTPKHLITATGQRVTLRCSPRSGDLSVYWYQQSLDQGLQFLIQYYNGEERAKGNILERFSAQQFPDLHSELNLSSLELGDSALYFCASSVQDRGYEQYFGPGTRLTVT.

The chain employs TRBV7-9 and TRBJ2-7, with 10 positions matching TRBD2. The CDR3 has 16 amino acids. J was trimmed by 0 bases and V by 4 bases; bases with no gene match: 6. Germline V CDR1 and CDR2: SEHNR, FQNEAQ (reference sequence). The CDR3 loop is CASSSLAGESSYEQYF. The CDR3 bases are TGTGCCAGCAGCTCGCTAGCGGGAGAATCCTCCTACGAGCAGTACTTC.

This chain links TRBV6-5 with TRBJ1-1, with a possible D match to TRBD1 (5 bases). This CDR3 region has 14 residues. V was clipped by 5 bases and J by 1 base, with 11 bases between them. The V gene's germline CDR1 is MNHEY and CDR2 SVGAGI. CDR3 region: CASSISQENTEAFF. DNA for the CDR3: TGTGCCAGCAGTATTTCACAGGAGAACACTGAAGCTTTCTTT.

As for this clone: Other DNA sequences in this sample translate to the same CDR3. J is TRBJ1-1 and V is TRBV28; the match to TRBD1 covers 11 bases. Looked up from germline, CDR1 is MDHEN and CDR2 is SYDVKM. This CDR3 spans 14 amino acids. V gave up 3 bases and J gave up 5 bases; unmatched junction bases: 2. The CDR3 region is CASSLDRGLTEAFF. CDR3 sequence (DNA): TGTGCCAGCAGTTTGGACAGGGGGCTTACTGAAGCTTTCTTT. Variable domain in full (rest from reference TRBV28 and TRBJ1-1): DVKVTQSSRYLVKRTGEKVFLECVQDMDHENMFWYRQDPGLGLRLIYFSYDVKMKEKGDIPEGYSVSREKKERFSLILESASTNQTSMYLCASSLDRGLTEAFFGQGTRLTVV.

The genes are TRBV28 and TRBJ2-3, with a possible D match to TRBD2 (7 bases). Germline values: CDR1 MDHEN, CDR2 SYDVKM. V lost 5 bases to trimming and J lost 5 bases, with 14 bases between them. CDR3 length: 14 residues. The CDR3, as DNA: TGTGCCAGCAGTGGGGGGGCCTTTGGAGATACGCAGTATTTT. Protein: CASSGGAFGDTQYF.

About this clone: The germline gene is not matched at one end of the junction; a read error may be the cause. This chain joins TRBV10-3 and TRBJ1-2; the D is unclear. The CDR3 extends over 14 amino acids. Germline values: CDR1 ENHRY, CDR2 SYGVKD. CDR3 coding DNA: TGTGCCATCACGGGCTCAGTCACTAACTGTGGCTACACCTTC. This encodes CAITGSVTNCGYTF.

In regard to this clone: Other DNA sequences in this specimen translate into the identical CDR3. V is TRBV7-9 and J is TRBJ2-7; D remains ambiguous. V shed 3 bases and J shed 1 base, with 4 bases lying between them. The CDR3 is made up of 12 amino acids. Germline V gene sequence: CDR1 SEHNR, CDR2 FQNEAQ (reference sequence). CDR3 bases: TGTGCCAGCAGCTTGGTATCCTACGAGCAGTACTTC. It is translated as CASSLVSYEQYF.

The CDR3 DNA reads TGTGCCAGCAGTGAGTCTGCGTACGAGCAGTACTTC. As protein: CASSESAYEQYF. V gene TRBV2 combines with J gene TRBJ2-7; D gene uncertain. The CDR3 contains 12 residues. Trimming took 3 bases from V and 4 from J, leaving 7 bases between them. Germline CDR1 reads SNHLY; CDR2 reads FYNNEI.